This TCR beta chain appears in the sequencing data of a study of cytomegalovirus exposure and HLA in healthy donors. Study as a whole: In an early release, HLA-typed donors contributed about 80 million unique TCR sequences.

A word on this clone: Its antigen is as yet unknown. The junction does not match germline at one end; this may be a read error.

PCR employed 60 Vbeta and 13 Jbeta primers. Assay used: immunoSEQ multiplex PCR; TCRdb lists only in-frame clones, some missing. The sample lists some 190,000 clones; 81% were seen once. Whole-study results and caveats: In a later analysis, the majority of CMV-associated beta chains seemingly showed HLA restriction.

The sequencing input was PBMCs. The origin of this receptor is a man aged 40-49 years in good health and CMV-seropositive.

CDR3 sequence reads: CASSFAGVNGEQCF. CDR3 in DNA: TGTGCCAGCAGCTTCGCGGGAGTAAACGGCGAGCAGTGCTTC. V usage is TRBV5-4 and J usage is TRBJ2-7, with 7 bases that match TRBD2. The CDR3 is 14 residues long. Germline V gene data show CDR1 as SGHNT and CDR2 as YYREEE (reference sequence). Full variable domain (missing parts from reference TRBV5-4 and TRBJ2-7): ETGVTQSPTHLIKTRGQQVTLRCSSQSGHNTVSWYQQALGQGPQFIFQYYREEENGRGNFPPRFSGLQFPNYSSELNVNALELDDSALYLCASSFAGVNGEQCFGPGTRLTVT.